This T cell receptor beta chain was found in a study of T cell repertoires in cytomegalovirus infection. Looking at the study overall: Researchers turned to recently identified HLA-C-restricted CMV epitopes as well as well-studied HLA-B-restricted ones. Study-wide results and limits: Dominating the ex vivo response were HLA-C-restricted CMV-specific TCR beta clonotypes. Carriers of CMV and the relevant HLA type were discriminated by public TCR beta frequency.

Details on this clonotype: The antigen is unknown.

Each CDR3 protein is one row after TCRdb ran MiXCR on the reads. The sample contains 680,000 or so distinct CDR3 sequences, 30% to 40% of which appear only once. CDR1 is MNHNS, CDR2 SASEGT, per germline. The CDR3 extends over 18 amino acids. Trimming cost V 6 bases and J 2 bases; bases outside gene matches: 14. The receptor comes from a human donor in good health (CMV status not recorded). Some clones in this sample may be carry-over from other donors' samples. The sequencing used cultured PBMCs, collected from culture after CMV antigen stimulation. This chain links TRBV6-1 with TRBJ1-3; 9 nucleotides line up with TRBD1. The CDR3 spells CASSRPGTGSGAGNTIYF. The CDR3 coding sequence is TGTGCCAGCAGCCGTCCCGGGACAGGGTCGGGTGCTGGAAACACCATATATTTT.